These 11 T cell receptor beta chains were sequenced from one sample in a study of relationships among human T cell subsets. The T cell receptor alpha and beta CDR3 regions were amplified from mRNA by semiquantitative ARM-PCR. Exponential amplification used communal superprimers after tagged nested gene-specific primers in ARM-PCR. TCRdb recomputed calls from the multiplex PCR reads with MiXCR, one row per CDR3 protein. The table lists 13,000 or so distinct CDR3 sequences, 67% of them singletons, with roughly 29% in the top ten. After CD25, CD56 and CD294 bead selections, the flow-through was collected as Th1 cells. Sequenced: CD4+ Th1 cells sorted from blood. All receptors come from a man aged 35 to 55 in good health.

CDR3 loop: CSARDPRQGRDTIYF. CDR3 coding DNA: TGCAGTGCTAGAGACCCTCGACAGGGGAGAGACACCATATATTTT. The chain uses TRBV20-1 and TRBJ1-3; 8 nucleotides line up with TRBD1. CDR1 DFQATT and CDR2 SNEGSKA come from the germline V gene (reference sequence). The CDR3 length is 15 residues. J lost 8 bases, V lost 0 bases, and 9 bases had no gene match.

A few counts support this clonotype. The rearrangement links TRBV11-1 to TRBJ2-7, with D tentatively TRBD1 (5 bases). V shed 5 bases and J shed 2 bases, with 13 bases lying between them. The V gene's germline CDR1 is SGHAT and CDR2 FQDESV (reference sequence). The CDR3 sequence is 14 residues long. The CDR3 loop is CASSHRGHTYEQYF. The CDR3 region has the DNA TGTGCCAGCAGCCACCGCGGACACACCTACGAGCAGTACTTC.

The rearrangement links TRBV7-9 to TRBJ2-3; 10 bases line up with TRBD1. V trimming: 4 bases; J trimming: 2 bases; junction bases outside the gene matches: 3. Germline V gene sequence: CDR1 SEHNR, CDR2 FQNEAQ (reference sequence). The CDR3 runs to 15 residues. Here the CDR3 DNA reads TGTGCCAGCAGCTGGACAGGGGGGTCCACAGATACGCAGTATTTT. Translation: CASSWTGGSTDTQYF.

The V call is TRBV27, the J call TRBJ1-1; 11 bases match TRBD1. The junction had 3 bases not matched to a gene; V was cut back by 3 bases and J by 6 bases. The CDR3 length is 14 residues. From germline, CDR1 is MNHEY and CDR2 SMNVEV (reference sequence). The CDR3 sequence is CASSFLGQGAEAFF. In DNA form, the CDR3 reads TGTGCCAGCAGTTTCTTGGGACAGGGGGCTGAAGCTTTCTTT.

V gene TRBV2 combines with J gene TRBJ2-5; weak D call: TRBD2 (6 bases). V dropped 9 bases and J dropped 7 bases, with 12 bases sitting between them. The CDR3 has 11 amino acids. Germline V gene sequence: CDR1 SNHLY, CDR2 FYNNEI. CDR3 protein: CASSLGGTQYF. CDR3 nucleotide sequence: TGTGCCAGTTCCCTGGGAGGGACCCAGTACTTC.

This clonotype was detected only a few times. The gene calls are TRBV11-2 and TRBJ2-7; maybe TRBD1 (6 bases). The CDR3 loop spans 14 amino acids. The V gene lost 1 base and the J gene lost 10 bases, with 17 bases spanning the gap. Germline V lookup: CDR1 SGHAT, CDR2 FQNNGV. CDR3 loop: CASSLGSTGRVQYF. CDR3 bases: TGTGCCAGCAGCTTAGGGAGTACAGGGAGAGTCCAGTACTTC.

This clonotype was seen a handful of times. The CDR3 DNA sequence: TGTGCCAGCAGCTTCGGGGGAAACACCATATATTTT. Translation: CASSFGGNTIYF. The chain carries TRBV7-2 and TRBJ1-3; D remains unclear. The CDR3 is 12 residues long. V lost 3 bases and J 4 bases, leaving 4 bases between the germline ends. The V gene's germline CDR1 is SGHTA and CDR2 FQGNSA.

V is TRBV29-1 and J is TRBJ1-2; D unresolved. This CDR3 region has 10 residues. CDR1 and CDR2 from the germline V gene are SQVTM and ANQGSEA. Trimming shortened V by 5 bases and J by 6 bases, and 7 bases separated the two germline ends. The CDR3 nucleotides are TGCAGCGTTCATGAAGATGGCTACACCTTC. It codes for CSVHEDGYTF. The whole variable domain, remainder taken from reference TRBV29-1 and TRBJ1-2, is SAVISQKPSRDICQRGTSLTIQCQVDSQVTMMFWYRQQPGQSLTLIATANQGSEATYESGFVIDKFPISRPNLTFSTLTVSNMSPEDSSIYLCSVHEDGYTFGSGTRLTVV.

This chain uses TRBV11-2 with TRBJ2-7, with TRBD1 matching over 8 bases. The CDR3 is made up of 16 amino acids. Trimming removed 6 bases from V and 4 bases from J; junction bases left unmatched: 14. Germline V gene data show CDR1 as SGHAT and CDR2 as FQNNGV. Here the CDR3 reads CASRHGTGGWGYEQYF. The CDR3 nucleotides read TGTGCCAGCAGACACGGGACAGGAGGGTGGGGATACGAGCAGTACTTC.

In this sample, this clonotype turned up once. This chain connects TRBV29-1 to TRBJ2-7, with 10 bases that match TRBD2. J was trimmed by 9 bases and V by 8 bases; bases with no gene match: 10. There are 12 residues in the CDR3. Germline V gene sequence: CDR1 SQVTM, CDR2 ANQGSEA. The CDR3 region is CSLGLATGGQYF. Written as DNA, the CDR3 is TGCAGCTTGGGACTAGCGACCGGAGGGCAGTACTTC.

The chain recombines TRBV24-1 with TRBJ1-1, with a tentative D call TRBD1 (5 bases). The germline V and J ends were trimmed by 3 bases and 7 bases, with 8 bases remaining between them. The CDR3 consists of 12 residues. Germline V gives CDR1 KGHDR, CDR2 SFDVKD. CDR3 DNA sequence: TGTGCCACCAGTGATGGACACGGTGAAGCTTTCTTT. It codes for CATSDGHGEAFF.